The 11 T cell receptor beta chains below were found in one sample sequenced in a study of blood T cells in healthy people across ages. Then a second PCR, running roughly 7 to 11 cycles, was carried out with a sample-barcoded 5' primer and a J-beta primer mix. TCRdb reprocessed the 5' RACE reads via MiXCR and lists one record per CDR3 protein. The table records around 1.7 million distinct CDR3 sequences, roughly 30% of them present only once. The sample consisted of blood. These TCRs come from a woman younger than 45 in good health.

This clonotype was observed a handful of times. The junction departs from the called germline gene at one end, perhaps through a read error. The chain uses TRBV6-1 and TRBJ1-1; D perhaps matches TRBD1 (5 bases). The CDR3 is 16 amino acids. Germline V gene data show CDR1 as MNHNS and CDR2 as SASEGT. The CDR3 DNA sequence: TGTGCCAGCAGTGAAGCTCCGGTTCCAGGGTTCACTGAAGTTTTCTTT. Its translation: CASSEAPVPGFTEVFF.

Details on this clonotype: At one of its ends the junction is not consistent with the germline gene, which may arise from a read error. This sequence joins TRBV5-5 and TRBJ2-6, with a possible D match to TRBD1 (5 bases). The CDR3 is 15 amino acids. Germline V gene sequence: CDR1 SGHKS, CDR2 YYEKEE (reference sequence). DNA of the CDR3: TGTGCCAGCAGCATCTACTTATCTGGGGCCAACGCCCTGACTTTC. It translates to CASSIYLSGANALTF.

In its sample, this clonotype was seen many times. The chain carries TRBV20-1 and TRBJ1-2; a weak D match, TRBD1 (6 bases). This CDR3 comprises 18 residues. Germline CDR1 reads DFQATT; CDR2 reads SNEGSKA (reference sequence). V lost 0 bases and J 1 base, leaving 21 bases between the germline ends. The DNA for the CDR3 is TGCAGTGCTAGAGATTCAGGGAACAGAGGGGGGCTTAACTATGGCTACACCTTC. It encodes CSARDSGNRGGLNYGYTF.

There are many counts of this clonotype. The V call is TRBV7-9, the J call TRBJ1-2; TRBD1 matches 10 bases. The V gene end was trimmed by 1 base and the J gene end by 3 bases; junction bases not matched to a gene: 2. CDR1 SEHNR and CDR2 FQNEAQ come from the germline V gene (reference sequence). The CDR3 has 15 residues. CDR3 residues: CASSLGGTGDYGYTF. The CDR3 DNA sequence: TGTGCCAGCAGCTTAGGAGGGACAGGGGACTATGGCTACACCTTC.

The rearrangement links TRBV20-1 to TRBJ1-5; 9 positions match TRBD1. The CDR3 loop spans 13 amino acids. With 2 bases clipped from V and 9 bases from J, the junction kept 5 bases outside the gene matches. From germline, CDR1 is DFQATT and CDR2 SNEGSKA (reference sequence). The CDR3 nucleotides read TGCAGTGCTAGAAGGACAGGGGTCCGGCCCCAGCATTTT. It encodes CSARRTGVRPQHF.

Worth noting for this clonotype: The junction and the germline gene differ at one end; a read error may be behind it. The chain links TRBV5-1 to TRBJ2-1; no clear D. CDR1 SGHRS and CDR2 YFSETQ come from the germline V gene. CDR3 length: 13 residues. The CDR3 DNA reads as TGCGCCAGCAGCTTGACCCCGAGCAATGGGCAGTTCTTC. Translated, it gives CASSLTPSNGQFF.

This clonotype was detected only a few times. The chain combines TRBV5-1 with TRBJ2-7, with TRBD2 identical over 14 bases. In germline, CDR1 is SGHRS, CDR2 YFSETQ. The CDR3 is made up of 14 amino acids. The V and J ends lost 3 bases and 9 bases, in that order; junction bases with no gene match: 5. The CDR3 region is CASSSGTSGSRQYF. In DNA form, the CDR3 reads TGCGCCAGCAGCTCGGGGACTAGCGGGAGTCGGCAGTACTTC.

This clonotype was seen a few times. The chain is built from TRBV6-5 and TRBJ2-1; D is uncertain. V gave up 5 bases and J gave up 4 bases, with 9 bases separating them. This CDR3 spans 13 amino acids. Germline V gene data show CDR1 as MNHEY and CDR2 as SVGAGI. For the CDR3, the DNA is TGTGCCAGCAGTCCCCCCCAATACAATGAGCAGTTCTTC. Protein product: CASSPPQYNEQFF.

At least ten counts were recorded for this clonotype. The chain employs TRBV20-1 and TRBJ2-5, with D maybe TRBD1 (5 bases). This CDR3 comprises 15 residues. Trimming shortened V by 1 base and J by 5 bases, and 17 bases separated the two germline ends. Germline V CDR1 and CDR2: DFQATT, SNEGSKA (reference sequence). CDR3 protein: CSARGPGRVSETQYF. The CDR3 DNA reads as TGCAGTGCTAGAGGGCCAGGCAGGGTTAGTGAGACCCAGTACTTC.

This clonotype came up a few times. This sequence joins TRBV9 and TRBJ1-6; no reliable D call. Germline CDR1 is SGDLS and CDR2 is YYNGEE. V gave up 2 bases and J gave up 0 bases, with 9 bases separating them. CDR3 length: 16 amino acids. The CDR3: CASSVKASSYNSPLHF. Here the CDR3 DNA reads TGTGCCAGCAGCGTGAAGGCGAGCTCCTATAATTCACCCCTCCACTTT.

The sample holds many counts of this clonotype. The chain employs TRBV20-1 and TRBJ2-5; 9 nucleotides align to TRBD2. The germline V gene has CDR1 DFQATT and CDR2 SNEGSKA (reference sequence). This CDR3 has 14 residues. With V trimmed by 5 bases and J by 7 bases, 11 bases remained unmatched. Here the CDR3 DNA reads TGCAGTGCTGGAGGCGGAGCGGGAGGAGGGACCCAGTACTTC. Amino acid sequence: CSAGGGAGGGTQYF.